The 7 T cell receptor beta chains listed next were all sequenced from one sample in a study of shared clonotypes between healthy human individuals. Only in-frame clones appear in the TCRdb table, and some are missing; sequencing was by immunoSEQ multiplex PCR. The sample yields more than 1,200,000 clones, approximately 98.5% seen once. Sequencing was carried out using naive CD4+ T cells sorted from blood. Subset noted: CD45RA+ positively selected. These receptors were collected from a man aged 30 to 45 in good health.

This clone was seen a single time. The chain uses TRBV29-1 and TRBJ1-2; unclear D gene. The CDR3 runs to 13 residues. Trimming cost V 3 bases and J 4 bases, with 12 bases left between them. Germline lookup yields CDR1 SQVTM and CDR2 ANQGSEA. This CDR3 is CSVETGFSYGYTF. Written as DNA, the CDR3 is TGCAGCGTTGAGACTGGATTCTCCTATGGCTACACCTTC.

This chain links TRBV30 with TRBJ2-7; 9 bases are a match to TRBD1. Germline CDR1 GTSNPN, CDR2 SVGIG (reference sequence). There are 14 residues in the CDR3. The CDR3 sequence is CAAGTGTGLREQYF. The CDR3 DNA follows: TGTGCTGCAGGTACCGGGACAGGGCTTCGAGAGCAGTACTTC.

The genes are TRBV7-9 and TRBJ1-2; unclear D gene. The V gene lost 5 bases and the J gene lost 4 bases, with 14 bases spanning the gap. Germline values: CDR1 SEHNR, CDR2 FQNEAQ (reference sequence). This CDR3 contains 14 residues. The CDR3 loop is CASSKSEDPYGYTF. The CDR3 DNA reads TGTGCCAGCAGCAAATCCGAGGACCCCTATGGCTACACCTTC.

V and J are TRBV28 and TRBJ1-2, with 7 bases that match TRBD1. Germline CDR1 MDHEN, CDR2 SYDVKM. J lost 3 bases, V lost 6 bases, and 7 bases had no gene match. The CDR3 extends over 14 amino acids. CDR3 sequence reads: CASSPTGRDYGYTF. Here the CDR3 DNA reads TGTGCCAGCAGCCCGACAGGGAGGGACTATGGCTACACCTTC.

The V and J genes are TRBV6-1 and TRBJ2-7; D not certain. Germline V gene sequence: CDR1 MNHNS, CDR2 SASEGT. V shed 7 bases and J shed 5 bases, with 15 bases lying between them. The CDR3 is 13 amino acids. DNA of the CDR3: TGTGCCAGCACTGGGGTGCGGAAGCACGAGCAGTACTTC. This sequence encodes CASTGVRKHEQYF.

The rearrangement links TRBV19 to TRBJ2-6, with D unclear. Germline CDR1 reads LNHDA; CDR2 reads SQIVND (reference sequence). This CDR3 has 14 amino acids. The ends were cut back, 5 bases at V and 0 bases at J, with 5 bases in the middle. The CDR3 DNA is TGTGCCAGTAGTCAACTCTCTGGGGCCAACGTCCTGACTTTC. Translation gives CASSQLSGANVLTF. The full variable domain, completed using reference TRBV19 and TRBJ2-6, is DGGITQSPKYLFRKEGQNVTLSCEQNLNHDAMYWYRQDPGQGLRLIYYSQIVNDFQKGDIAEGYSVSREKKESFPLTVTSAQKNPTAFYLCASSQLSGANVLTFGAGSRLTVL.

This chain joins TRBV6-6 and TRBJ1-5; no clear D gene. The germline V and J ends were trimmed by 2 bases and 2 bases, with 13 bases remaining between them. The CDR3 contains 16 residues. Germline CDR1 reads MNHNY; CDR2 reads SVGAGI (reference sequence). CDR3: CASSYDYPAGNQPQHF. DNA of the CDR3: TGTGCCAGCAGTTACGATTACCCTGCGGGCAATCAGCCCCAGCATTTT.